Listed here are 13 T cell receptor beta chains from one sample, sequenced in a study of T cell repertoires in cytomegalovirus infection. Each CDR3 protein gets one entry after TCRdb re-called the reads with MiXCR. The sample carries roughly 230,000 distinct CDR3 sequences, about 5.9% recorded once. The material sequenced was PBMCs. The receptors shown here come from a human donor in good health (CMV status not recorded). Some clones in this sample may be carry-over from other donors' samples.

This clonotype was recorded at least ten times. The chain carries TRBV20-1 and TRBJ2-7, with 7 positions matching TRBD1. The length of the CDR3 is 15 residues. Germline V gene sequence: CDR1 DFQATT, CDR2 SNEGSKA (reference sequence). The V gene end was trimmed by 6 bases and the J gene end by 4 bases; junction bases not matched to a gene: 15. The DNA of the CDR3 is TGCAGTGCCCCCCGGGACAGCAGCTCTGGGTACGAGCAGTACTTC. Translating it yields CSAPRDSSSGYEQYF.

This clonotype was seen more than once but under ten times. V and J are TRBV28 and TRBJ2-2, with a weak D call TRBD1 (6 bases). V lost 3 bases, J lost 5 bases, and 13 bases lay in between. The CDR3 is made up of 15 amino acids. Germline loops: CDR1 MDHEN, CDR2 SYDVKM. The CDR3 DNA reads TGTGCCAGCAGTTTGGAGGCAGGGGAAACCGGGGAGCTGTTTTTT. This gives the protein CASSLEAGETGELFF. Supplemented by reference TRBV28 and TRBJ2-2, the full variable domain reads DVKVTQSSRYLVKRTGEKVFLECVQDMDHENMFWYRQDPGLGLRLIYFSYDVKMKEKGDIPEGYSVSREKKERFSLILESASTNQTSMYLCASSLEAGETGELFFGEGSRLTVL.

This clonotype has at least ten counts. The V and J genes are TRBV11-2 and TRBJ2-3, with TRBD1 matching over 9 bases. The germline V gene has CDR1 SGHAT and CDR2 FQNNGV. This CDR3 has 16 amino acids. The ends lost 4 bases at V and 5 bases at J; junction bases unmatched: 10. This chain's CDR3 is CASSSTRPGQGDTQYF. The CDR3 DNA sequence: TGTGCCAGCAGCTCTACGCGACCGGGACAGGGAGATACGCAGTATTTT.

This clonotype has a count of ten or more. The CDR3 is CASSLGGTASYEQYF. The CDR3 region has the DNA TGTGCCAGCAGCTTAGGAGGGACAGCTTCCTACGAGCAGTACTTC. The chain combines TRBV7-2 with TRBJ2-7, with TRBD1 identical over 7 bases. V shed 1 base, J shed 1 base, and the junction held 4 bases outside the gene matches. This CDR3 contains 15 residues. Germline CDR1 SGHTA, CDR2 FQGNSA.

This clonotype was observed a handful of times. J is TRBJ1-2 and V is TRBV2; D perhaps matches TRBD1 (6 bases). The ends were cut back, 7 bases at V and 4 bases at J, with 10 bases in the middle. Germline V CDR1 and CDR2: SNHLY, FYNNEI. There are 12 residues in the CDR3. The CDR3 nucleotides read TGTGCCAGCAATGCGGGGGCCTATGGCTACACCTTC. Protein sequence: CASNAGAYGYTF.

This clonotype occurred many times. V and J are TRBV6-6 and TRBJ2-3; TRBD2 is a possible D gene (5 bases). Trimming shortened V by 6 bases and J by 1 base, and 11 bases separated the two germline ends. The germline V gene has CDR1 MNHNY and CDR2 SVGAGI (reference sequence). The CDR3 consists of 14 residues. This CDR3 is CASSQGRGTDTQYF. For the CDR3, the DNA is TGTGCCAGCAGCCAAGGGCGGGGCACAGATACGCAGTATTTT.

There are a few counts of this clonotype. CDR3 nucleotides: TGCAGTGCTAGGGGCGGGGGGGTCTACGAGCAGTACTTC. Translating gives CSARGGGVYEQYF. The V call is TRBV20-1, the J call TRBJ2-7; 9 positions agree with TRBD2. With V trimmed by 3 bases and J by 3 bases, 3 bases remained unmatched. The CDR3 covers 13 residues. Germline CDR1 reads DFQATT; CDR2 reads SNEGSKA (reference sequence).

The CDR3 reads CASSLEGDRVVWTEAFF. The CDR3 DNA reads as TGTGCCAGCAGCTTGGAGGGGGACAGGGTGGTATGGACTGAAGCTTTCTTT. The V and J genes are TRBV5-4 and TRBJ1-1; 9 nucleotides agree with TRBD1. CDR1 SGHNT and CDR2 YYREEE come from the germline V gene (reference sequence). The J segment lost 5 bases and the V segment lost 0 bases, leaving 11 bases of the junction unmatched. This CDR3 region has 17 residues.

This clonotype came up many times. A read error may account for a junction end that differs from germline. The V and J genes are TRBV7-9 and TRBJ1-4; unclear D gene. The CDR3 runs to 16 residues. From germline, CDR1 is SEHNR and CDR2 FQNEAQ (reference sequence). CDR3 sequence reads: CASTLAEGPKDEKLFF. CDR3 coding DNA: TGTGCCAGCACCTTAGCTGAGGGTCCAAAGGATGAAAAACTGTTTTTT.

This clonotype was recorded at least ten times. The chain employs TRBV6-6 and TRBJ2-1; the D gene is possibly TRBD2 (7 bases). In germline, CDR1 is MNHNY, CDR2 SVGAGI (reference sequence). Trimming took off 2 bases at V and 6 bases at J, with 11 bases between the two ends. This CDR3 has 14 amino acids. The CDR3 nucleotides are TGTGCCAGCAGTTACGAGGGGGGGGCCAATGAGCAGTTCTTC. This encodes CASSYEGGANEQFF.

In its sample, this clonotype was seen many times. V and J are TRBV2 and TRBJ2-1; D is uncertain. CDR1 is SNHLY, CDR2 FYNNEI, per germline. V was clipped by 2 bases and J by 3 bases, with 11 bases between them. The CDR3 runs to 15 residues. CDR3 sequence reads: CASSEKVDIYNEQFF. The CDR3 DNA reads TGTGCCAGCAGTGAAAAGGTCGATATCTACAATGAGCAGTTCTTC.

The table lists this clonotype with many counts. The CDR3 DNA is TGTGCCAGCAGCGTAGGATCCTCAGGGTACGAGCAGTACTTC. Its protein is CASSVGSSGYEQYF. The V gene is TRBV9, the J gene TRBJ2-7, with a weak D call TRBD1 (5 bases). Germline CDR1 reads SGDLS; CDR2 reads YYNGEE. The CDR3 contains 14 residues. Trimming left V 0 bases short and J 4 bases short, with 11 bases between.

The sample holds many counts of this clonotype. J is TRBJ1-1 and V is TRBV30; D is perhaps TRBD1 (6 bases). V lost 0 bases and J 0 bases, leaving 11 bases between the germline ends. This CDR3 contains 15 residues. CDR1 GTSNPN and CDR2 SVGIG come from the germline V gene (reference sequence). CDR3 nucleotides: TGTGCCTGGAGTGTAAAGGGGACATTGAACACTGAAGCTTTCTTT. It translates to CAWSVKGTLNTEAFF.